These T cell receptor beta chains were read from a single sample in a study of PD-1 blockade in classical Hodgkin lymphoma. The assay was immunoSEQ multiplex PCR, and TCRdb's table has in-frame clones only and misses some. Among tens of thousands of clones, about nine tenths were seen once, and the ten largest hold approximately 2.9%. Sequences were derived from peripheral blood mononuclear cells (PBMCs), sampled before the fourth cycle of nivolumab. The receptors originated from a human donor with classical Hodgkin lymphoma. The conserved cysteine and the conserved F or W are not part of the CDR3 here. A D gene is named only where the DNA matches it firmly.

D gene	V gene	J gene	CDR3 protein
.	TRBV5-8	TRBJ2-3	ASSVGPPSTDTQY
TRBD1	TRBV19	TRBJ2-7	ASSIGTGPYEQY
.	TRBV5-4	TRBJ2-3	ASPEGTVTDTQY
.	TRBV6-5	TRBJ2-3	ASSYSSGLYTDTQY
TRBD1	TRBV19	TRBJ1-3	ASSTALTGSGNTIY
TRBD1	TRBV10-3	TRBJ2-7	AISDDRGGPYEQY
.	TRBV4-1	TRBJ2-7	ASSQGGADSYEQY
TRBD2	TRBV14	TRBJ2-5	ASRPSGGSPGTQY
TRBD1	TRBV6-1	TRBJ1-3	ASSEDRGPGNTIY
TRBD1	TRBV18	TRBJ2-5	ASSPTGIEETQY
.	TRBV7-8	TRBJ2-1	ASSLAHRGNEQF
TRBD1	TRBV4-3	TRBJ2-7	ASSQEAPGQGDVGGYEQY
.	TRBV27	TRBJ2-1	ASSLGLPYNEQF
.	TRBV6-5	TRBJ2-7	ASRTTGSKGEQY
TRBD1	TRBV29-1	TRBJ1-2	SVHGTGFNYGYT
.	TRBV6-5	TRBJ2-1	ASSPGFNEQF
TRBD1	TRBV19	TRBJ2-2	ASTSDPGQGESGELF
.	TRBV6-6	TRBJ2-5	ASILRSETQY
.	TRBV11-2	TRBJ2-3	ASSPISDTQY
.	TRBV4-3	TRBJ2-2	ASSQNQGSGELF
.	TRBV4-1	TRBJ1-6	ASSQDEGGGSYNSPLH
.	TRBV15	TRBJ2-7	ATSPTVPGRYEQY
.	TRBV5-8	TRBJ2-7	ASSLAGVNEQY
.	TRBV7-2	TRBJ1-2	ASSVQLRVRENYGYT
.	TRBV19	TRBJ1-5	ASSIGGYSNQPQH
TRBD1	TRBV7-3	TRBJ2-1	ASRDGTDNEQF
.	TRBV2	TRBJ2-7	ATDYGTLTYEQY
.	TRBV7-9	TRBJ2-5	ASSPNVWTQY
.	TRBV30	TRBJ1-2	AWISRVFVSYT
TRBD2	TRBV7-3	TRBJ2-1	ASSRAGAIGEQF
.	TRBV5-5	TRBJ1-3	ASRPAYSGNTIY
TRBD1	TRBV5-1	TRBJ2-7	ASSRSRDRVEDYEQY
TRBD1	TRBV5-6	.	ASSSGTGRVYEQY
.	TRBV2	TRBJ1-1	ASSRKAGFTEAF
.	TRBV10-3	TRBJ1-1	AIRWDMGSDEAF
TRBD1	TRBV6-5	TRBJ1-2	ASRGQQITYGYT
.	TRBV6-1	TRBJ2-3	ASSEAWSTDTQY
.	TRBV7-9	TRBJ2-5	ASSFRLGEETQY
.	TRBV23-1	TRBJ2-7	ASSQSHRRPYEQY
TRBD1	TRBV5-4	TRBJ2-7	ASSTGQGVYEQY
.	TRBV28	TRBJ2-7	ASSLFFGTGSSYEQY
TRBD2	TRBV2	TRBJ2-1	ASSATTSGGPNEQF
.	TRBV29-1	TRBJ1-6	SVLDTSNSPLH
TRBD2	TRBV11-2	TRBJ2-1	ASSLSGSYNEQF
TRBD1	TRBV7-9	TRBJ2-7	ASSRDRYEQY
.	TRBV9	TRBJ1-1	ASSEILGDTEAF
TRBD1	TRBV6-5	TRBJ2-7	ASSRQGDLSYEQY
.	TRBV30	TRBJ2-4	AWSPGYSGNIQY
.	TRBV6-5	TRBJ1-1	ASTHSLNTEAF
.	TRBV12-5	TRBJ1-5	ASSGGGSNQPQH
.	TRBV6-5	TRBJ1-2	ASSSDPYRAGYT
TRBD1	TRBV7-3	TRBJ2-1	ASSLMRTGPYNEQF
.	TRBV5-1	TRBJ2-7	ASSSLDGSYEQY
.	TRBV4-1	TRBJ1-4	ASSQDTPGGFSEKLF
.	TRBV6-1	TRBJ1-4	ASSKSGEYEKLF